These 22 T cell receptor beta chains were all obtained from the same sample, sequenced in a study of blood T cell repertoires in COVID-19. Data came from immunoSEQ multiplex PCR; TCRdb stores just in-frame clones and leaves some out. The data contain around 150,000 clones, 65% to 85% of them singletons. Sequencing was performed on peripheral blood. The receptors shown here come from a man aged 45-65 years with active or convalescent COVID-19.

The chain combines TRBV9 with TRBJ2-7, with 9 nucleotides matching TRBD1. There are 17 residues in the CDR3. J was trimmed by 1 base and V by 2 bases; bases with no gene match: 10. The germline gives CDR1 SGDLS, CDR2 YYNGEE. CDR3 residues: CASSVAPGTGPSYEQYF. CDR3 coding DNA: TGTGCCAGCAGCGTGGCTCCCGGGACAGGGCCTTCCTACGAGCAGTACTTC.

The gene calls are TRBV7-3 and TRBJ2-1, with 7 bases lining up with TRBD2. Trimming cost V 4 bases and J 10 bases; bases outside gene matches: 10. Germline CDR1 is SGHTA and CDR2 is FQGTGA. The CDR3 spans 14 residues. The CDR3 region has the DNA TGTGCCAGCAGCTGGACGGGAGGATCGGGGGAGCAGTTCTTC. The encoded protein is CASSWTGGSGEQFF.

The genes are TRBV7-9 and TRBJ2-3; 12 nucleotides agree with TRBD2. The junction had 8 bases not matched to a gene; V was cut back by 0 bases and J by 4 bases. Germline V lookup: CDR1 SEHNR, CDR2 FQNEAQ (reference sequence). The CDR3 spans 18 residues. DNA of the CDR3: TGTGCCAGCAGCTTAGCCGCGACGACTAGCGGGAGTCCAGATACGCAGTATTTT. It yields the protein CASSLAATTSGSPDTQYF.

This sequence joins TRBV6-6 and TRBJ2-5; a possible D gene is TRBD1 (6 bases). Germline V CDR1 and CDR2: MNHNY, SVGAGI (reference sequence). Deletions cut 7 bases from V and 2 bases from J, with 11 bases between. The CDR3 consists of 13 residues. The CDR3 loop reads CASIRDKQETQYF. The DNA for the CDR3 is TGTGCCAGCATACGGGACAAACAAGAGACCCAGTACTTC.

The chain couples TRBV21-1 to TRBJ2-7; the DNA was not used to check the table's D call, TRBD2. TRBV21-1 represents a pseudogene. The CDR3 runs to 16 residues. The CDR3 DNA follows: TGTGCCAGCAGCCCTACTGAGAGATGCGGGAGTAACGAGCAGTACTTC. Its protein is CASSPTERCGSNEQYF.

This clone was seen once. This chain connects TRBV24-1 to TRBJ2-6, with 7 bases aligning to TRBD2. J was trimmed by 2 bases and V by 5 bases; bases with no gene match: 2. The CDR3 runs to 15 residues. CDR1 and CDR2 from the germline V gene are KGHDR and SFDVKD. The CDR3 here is CATSVRGAGANVLTF. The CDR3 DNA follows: TGTGCCACCAGTGTTCGGGGGGCTGGGGCCAACGTCCTGACTTTC.

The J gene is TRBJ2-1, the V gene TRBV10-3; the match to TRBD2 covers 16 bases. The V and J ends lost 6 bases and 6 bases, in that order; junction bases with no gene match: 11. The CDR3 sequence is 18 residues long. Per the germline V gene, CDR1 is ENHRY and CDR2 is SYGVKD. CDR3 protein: CAISPSGTSGRAANEQFF. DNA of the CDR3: TGTGCCATCAGCCCCTCCGGGACTAGCGGGAGGGCCGCCAATGAGCAGTTCTTC.

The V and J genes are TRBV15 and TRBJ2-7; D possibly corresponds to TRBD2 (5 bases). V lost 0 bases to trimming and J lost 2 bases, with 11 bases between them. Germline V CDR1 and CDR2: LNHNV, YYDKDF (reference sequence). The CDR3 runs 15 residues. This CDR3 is CATSRDRVAPYEQYF. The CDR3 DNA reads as TGTGCCACCAGCAGAGATCGAGTAGCGCCCTACGAGCAGTACTTC.

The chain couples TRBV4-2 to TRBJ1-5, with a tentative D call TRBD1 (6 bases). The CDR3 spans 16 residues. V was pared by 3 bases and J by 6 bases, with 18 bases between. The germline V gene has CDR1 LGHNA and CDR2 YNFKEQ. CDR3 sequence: CASSHTILKGVQPQHF. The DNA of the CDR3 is TGTGCCAGCAGCCACACTATTCTAAAGGGGGTTCAGCCCCAGCATTTT.

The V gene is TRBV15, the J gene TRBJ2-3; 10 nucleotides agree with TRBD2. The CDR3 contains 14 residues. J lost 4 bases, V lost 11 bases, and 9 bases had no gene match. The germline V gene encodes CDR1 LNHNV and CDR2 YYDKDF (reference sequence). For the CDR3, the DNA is TGTGCCGCCGGGACTAGCGTAGGGGCAGATACGCAGTATTTT. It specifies CAAGTSVGADTQYF.

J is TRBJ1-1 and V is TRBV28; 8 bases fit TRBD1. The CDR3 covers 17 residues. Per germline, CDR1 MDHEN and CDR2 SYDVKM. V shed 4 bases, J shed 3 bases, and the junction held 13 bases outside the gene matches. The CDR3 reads CASSSSRGRRSDTEAFF. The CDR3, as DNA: TGTGCCAGCAGTTCAAGCAGGGGGCGCAGGTCGGACACTGAAGCTTTCTTT.

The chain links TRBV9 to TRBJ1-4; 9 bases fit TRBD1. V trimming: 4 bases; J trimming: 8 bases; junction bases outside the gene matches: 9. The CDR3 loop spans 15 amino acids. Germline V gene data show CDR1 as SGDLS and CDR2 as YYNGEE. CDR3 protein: CASSPRRDRDEKLFF. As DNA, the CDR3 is TGTGCCAGCAGCCCCCGCCGGGACAGGGACGAAAAACTGTTTTTT.

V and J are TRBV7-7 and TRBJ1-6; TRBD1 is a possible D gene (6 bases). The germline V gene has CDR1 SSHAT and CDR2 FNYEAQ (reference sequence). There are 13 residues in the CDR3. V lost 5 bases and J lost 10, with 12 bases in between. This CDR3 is CASSPDSYSPLHF. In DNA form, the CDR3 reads TGTGCCAGCAGCCCGGACAGTTACTCACCCCTCCACTTT.

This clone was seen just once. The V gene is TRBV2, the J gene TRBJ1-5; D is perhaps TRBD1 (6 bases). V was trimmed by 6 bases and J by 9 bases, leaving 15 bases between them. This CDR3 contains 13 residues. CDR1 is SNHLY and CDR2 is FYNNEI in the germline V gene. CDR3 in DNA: TGTGCCAGCAGGGAACAGGGACTAGGGCCCCAGCATTTT. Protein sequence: CASREQGLGPQHF.

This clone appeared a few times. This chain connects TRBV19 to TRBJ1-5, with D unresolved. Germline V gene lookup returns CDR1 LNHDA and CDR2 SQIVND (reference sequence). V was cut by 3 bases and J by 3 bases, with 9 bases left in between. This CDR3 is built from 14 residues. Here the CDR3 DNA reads TGTGCCAGTAGTATCGGAGACCTCAATCAGCCCCAGCATTTT. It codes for CASSIGDLNQPQHF.

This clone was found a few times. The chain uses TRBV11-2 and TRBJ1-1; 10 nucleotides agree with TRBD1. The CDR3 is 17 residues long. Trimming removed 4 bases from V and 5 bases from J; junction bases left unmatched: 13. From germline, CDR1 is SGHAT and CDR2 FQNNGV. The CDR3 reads CASSSPRQGAGGTEAFF. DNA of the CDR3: TGTGCCAGCAGCTCCCCCCGACAGGGGGCAGGTGGAACTGAAGCTTTCTTT. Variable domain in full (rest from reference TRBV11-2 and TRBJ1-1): EAGVAQSPRYKIIEKRQSVAFWCNPISGHATLYWYQQILGQGPKLLIQFQNNGVVDDSQLPKDRFSAERLKGVDSTLKIQPAKLEDSAVYLCASSSPRQGAGGTEAFFGQGTRLTVV.

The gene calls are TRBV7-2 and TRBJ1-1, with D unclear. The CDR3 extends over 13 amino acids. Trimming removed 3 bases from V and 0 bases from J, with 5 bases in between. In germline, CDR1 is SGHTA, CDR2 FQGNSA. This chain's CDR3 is CASSFSVNTEAFF. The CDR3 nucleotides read TGTGCCAGCAGCTTTTCCGTGAACACTGAAGCTTTCTTT.

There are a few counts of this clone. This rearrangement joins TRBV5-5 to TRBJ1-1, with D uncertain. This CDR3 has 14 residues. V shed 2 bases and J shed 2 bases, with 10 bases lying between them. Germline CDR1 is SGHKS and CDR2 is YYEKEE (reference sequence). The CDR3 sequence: CASSFLSDNTEAFF. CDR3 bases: TGTGCCAGCAGCTTTCTTTCAGATAACACTGAAGCTTTCTTT.

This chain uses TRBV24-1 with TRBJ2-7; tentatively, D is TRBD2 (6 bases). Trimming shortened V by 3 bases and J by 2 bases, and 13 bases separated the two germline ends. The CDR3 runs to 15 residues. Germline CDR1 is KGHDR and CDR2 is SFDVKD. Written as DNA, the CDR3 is TGTGCCACCAGTGATCCCCGGGACTTAACCTACGAGCAGTACTTC. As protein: CATSDPRDLTYEQYF.

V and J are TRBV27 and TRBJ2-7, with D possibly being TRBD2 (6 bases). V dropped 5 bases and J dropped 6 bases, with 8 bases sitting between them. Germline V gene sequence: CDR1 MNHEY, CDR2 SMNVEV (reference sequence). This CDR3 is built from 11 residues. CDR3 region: CASSGGFEQYF. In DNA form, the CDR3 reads TGTGCCAGCAGTGGAGGGTTCGAGCAGTACTTC.

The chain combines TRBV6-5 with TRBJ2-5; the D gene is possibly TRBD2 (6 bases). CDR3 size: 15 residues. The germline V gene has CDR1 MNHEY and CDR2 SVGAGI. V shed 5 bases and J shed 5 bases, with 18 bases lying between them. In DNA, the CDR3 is TGTGCCAGCAGTCCGTTGGAGCTAGCGATCGAGACCCAGTACTTC. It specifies CASSPLELAIETQYF.

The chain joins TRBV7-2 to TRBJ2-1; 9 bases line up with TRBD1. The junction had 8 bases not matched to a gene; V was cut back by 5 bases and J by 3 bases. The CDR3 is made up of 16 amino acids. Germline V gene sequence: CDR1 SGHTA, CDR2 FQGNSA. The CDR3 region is CASSTLRQGDYNEQFF. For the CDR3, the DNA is TGTGCCAGCAGCACACTCCGACAGGGGGACTACAATGAGCAGTTCTTC.